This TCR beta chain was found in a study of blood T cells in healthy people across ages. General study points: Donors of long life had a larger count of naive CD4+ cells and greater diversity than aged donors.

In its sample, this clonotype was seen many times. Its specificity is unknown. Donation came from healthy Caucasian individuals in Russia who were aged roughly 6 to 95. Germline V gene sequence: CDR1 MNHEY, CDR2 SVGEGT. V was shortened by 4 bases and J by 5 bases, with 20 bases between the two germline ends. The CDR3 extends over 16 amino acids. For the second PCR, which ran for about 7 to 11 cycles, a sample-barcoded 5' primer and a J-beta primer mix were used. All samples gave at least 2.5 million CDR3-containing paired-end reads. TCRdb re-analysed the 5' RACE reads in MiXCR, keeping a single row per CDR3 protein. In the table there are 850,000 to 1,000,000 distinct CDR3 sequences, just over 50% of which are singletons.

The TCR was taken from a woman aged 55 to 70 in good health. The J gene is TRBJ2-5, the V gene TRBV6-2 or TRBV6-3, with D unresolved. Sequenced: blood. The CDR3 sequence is CASSSIRVDLSETQYF. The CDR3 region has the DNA TGTGCCAGCAGTTCCATACGGGTCGACCTTTCTGAGACCCAGTACTTC.